This T cell receptor (beta chain) originates from a study of technical replicates of blood from several donors. The CDR3 extends over 15 amino acids. The trim removed 6 bases at V and 5 bases at J, leaving 6 bases unmatched. Germline lookup yields CDR1 MNHEY and CDR2 SMNVEV (reference sequence). The repertoire was sequenced with immunoSEQ multiplex PCR; TCRdb's copy has only in-frame clones and lacks some. Altogether under 15,000 clones are present, about 95% being singletons, with the ten largest covering roughly 6.3%. The material sequenced was PBMCs. This TCR was sampled from a human donor in good health. The genes are TRBV27 and TRBJ2-1; 11 bases map to TRBD2. The CDR3 DNA reads as TGTGCCAGCAGCCACCCGGGACTAGCGGACAATGAGCAGTTCTTC. This sequence encodes CASSHPGLADNEQFF.